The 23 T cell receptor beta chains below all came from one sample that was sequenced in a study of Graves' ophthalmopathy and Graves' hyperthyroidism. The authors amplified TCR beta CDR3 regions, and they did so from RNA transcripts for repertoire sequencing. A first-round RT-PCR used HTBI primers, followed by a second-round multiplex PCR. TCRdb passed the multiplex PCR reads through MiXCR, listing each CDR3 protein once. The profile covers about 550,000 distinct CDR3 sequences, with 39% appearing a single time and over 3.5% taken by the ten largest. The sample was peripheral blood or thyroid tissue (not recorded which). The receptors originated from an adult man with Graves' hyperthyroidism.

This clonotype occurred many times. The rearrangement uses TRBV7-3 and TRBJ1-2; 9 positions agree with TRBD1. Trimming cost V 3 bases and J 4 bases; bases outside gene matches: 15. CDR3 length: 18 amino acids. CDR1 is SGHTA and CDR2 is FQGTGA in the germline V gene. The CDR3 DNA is TGTGCCAGCAGCTTGACTGGGACAGGGACCTTAGTAGGCTATGGCTACACCTTC. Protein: CASSLTGTGTLVGYGYTF.

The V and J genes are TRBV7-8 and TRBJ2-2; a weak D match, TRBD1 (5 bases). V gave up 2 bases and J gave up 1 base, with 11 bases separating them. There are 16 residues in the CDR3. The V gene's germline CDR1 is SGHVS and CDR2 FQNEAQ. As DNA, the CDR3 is TGTGCCAGCAGCTTATCAACAGGCATGAACACCGGGGAGCTGTTTTTT. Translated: CASSLSTGMNTGELFF.

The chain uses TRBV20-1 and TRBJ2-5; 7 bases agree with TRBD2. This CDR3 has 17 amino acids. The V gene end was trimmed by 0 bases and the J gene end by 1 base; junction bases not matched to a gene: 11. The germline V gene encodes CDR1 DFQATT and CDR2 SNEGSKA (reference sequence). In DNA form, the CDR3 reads TGCAGTGCTAGAGATGCGGGAGCTAGCGGCCTCCAAGAGACCCAGTACTTC. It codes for CSARDAGASGLQETQYF.

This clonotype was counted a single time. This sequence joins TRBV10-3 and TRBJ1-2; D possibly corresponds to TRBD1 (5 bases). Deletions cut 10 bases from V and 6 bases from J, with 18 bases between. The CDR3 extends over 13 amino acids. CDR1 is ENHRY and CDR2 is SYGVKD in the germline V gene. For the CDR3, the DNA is TGTGCCACCAGGGAGGGGTCTGGGGATGGCTACACCTTC. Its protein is CATREGSGDGYTF.

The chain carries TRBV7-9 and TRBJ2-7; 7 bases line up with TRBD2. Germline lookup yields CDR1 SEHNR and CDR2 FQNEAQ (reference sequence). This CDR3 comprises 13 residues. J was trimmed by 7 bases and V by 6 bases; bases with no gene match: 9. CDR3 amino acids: CASRSSGNNEQYF. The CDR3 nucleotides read TGTGCCAGCAGATCTAGCGGAAACAATGAGCAGTACTTC. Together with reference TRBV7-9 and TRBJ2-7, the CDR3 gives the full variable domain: DTGVSQNPRHKITKRGQNVTFRCDPISEHNRLYWYRQTLGQGPEFLTYFQNEAQLEKSRLLSDRFSAERPKGSFSTLEIQRTEQGDSAMYLCASRSSGNNEQYFGPGTRLTVT.

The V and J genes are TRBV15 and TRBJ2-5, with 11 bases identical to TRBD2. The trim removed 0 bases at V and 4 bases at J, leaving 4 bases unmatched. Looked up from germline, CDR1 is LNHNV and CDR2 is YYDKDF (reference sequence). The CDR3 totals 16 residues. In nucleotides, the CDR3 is TGTGCCACCAGCAGAGAGACTAGCGGGGAACGAGAGACCCAGTACTTC. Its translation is CATSRETSGERETQYF.

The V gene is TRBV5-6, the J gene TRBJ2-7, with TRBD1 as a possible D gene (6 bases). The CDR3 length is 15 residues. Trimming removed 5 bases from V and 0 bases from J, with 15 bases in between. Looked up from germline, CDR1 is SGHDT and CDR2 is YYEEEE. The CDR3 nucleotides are TGTGCCAGCAGTCCGGGACAAGAAAGCTCCTACGAGCAGTACTTC. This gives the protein CASSPGQESSYEQYF.

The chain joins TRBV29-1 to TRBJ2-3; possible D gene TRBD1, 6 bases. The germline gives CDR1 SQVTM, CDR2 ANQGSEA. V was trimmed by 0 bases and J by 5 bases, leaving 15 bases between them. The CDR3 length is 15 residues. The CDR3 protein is CSVEDRGHPKDTQYF. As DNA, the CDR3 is TGCAGCGTTGAAGATAGGGGACATCCTAAAGATACGCAGTATTTT.

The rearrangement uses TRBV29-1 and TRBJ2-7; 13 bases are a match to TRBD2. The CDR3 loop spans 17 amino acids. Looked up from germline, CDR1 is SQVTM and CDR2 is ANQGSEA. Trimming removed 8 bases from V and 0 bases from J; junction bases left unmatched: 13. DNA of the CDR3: TGCAGCCGGCGGACTAGCGGGGGACAACTCATCTCCTACGAGCAGTACTTC. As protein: CSRRTSGGQLISYEQYF.

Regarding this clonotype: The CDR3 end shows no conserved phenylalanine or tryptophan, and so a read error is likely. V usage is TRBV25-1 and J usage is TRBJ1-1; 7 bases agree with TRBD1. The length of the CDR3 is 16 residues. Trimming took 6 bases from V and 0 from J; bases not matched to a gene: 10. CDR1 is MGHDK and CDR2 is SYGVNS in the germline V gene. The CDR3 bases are TGTGCCAGCAGCGAGTCAGGGGGGCCCCTGAACACTGAAGCTTTCCTT. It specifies CASSESGGPLNTEAFL.

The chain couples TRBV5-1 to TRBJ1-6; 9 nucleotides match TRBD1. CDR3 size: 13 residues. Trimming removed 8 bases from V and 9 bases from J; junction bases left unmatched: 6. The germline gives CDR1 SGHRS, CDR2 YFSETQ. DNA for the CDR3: TGCGCCAGTGGGACAGGGAGCCGTTCACCCCTCCACTTT. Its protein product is CASGTGSRSPLHF.

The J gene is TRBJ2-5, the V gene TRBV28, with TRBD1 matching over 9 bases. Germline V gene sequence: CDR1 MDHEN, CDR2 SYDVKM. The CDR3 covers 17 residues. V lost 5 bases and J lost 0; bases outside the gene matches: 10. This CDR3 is CASSDWGRDRDQETQYF. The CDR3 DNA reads TGTGCCAGCAGTGATTGGGGTAGGGACAGGGACCAAGAGACCCAGTACTTC.

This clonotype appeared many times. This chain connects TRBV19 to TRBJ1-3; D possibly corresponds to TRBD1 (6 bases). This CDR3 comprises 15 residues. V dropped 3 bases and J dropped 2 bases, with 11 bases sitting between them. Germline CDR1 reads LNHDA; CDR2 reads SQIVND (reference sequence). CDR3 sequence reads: CASSISYRAGNTIYF. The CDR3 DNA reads TGTGCCAGTAGTATCAGTTACAGGGCTGGAAACACCATATATTTT.

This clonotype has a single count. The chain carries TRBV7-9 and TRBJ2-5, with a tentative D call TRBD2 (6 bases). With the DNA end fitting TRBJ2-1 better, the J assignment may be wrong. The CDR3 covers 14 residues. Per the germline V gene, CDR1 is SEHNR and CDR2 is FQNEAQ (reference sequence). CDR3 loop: CASSLGGGGARQFF. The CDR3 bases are TGTGCCAGCAGCTTAGGAGGCGGCGGGGCAAGGCAGTTCTTC.

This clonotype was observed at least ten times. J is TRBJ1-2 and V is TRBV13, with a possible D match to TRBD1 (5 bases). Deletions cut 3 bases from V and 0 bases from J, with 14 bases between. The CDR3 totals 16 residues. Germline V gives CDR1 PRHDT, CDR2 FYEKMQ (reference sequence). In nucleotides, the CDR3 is TGTGCCAGCAGCTTTGAACGGGACGGAACTAACTATGGCTACACCTTC. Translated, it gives CASSFERDGTNYGYTF.

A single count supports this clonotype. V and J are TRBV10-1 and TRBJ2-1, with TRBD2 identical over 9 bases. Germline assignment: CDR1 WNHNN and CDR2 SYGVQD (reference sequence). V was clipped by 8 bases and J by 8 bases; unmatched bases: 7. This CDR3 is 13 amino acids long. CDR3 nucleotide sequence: TGCGCCAGCGGGGCTAGCGGGGTCGATGAGCAGTTCTTC. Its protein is CASGASGVDEQFF.

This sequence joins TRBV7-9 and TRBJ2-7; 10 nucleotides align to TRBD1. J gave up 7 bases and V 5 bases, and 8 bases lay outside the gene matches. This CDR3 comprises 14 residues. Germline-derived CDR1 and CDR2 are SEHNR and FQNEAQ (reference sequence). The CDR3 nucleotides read TGTGCCAGCAGCACCGGGACAGGGGCCGAGGAGCAGTACTTC. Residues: CASSTGTGAEEQYF.

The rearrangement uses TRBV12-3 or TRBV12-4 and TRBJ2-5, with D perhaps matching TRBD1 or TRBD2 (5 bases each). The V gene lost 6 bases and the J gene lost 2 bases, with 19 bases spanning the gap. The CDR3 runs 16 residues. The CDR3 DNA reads TGTGCCAGCAGCCATCTCCAAGGGACGGGACAAGAGACCCAGTACTTC. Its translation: CASSHLQGTGQETQYF.

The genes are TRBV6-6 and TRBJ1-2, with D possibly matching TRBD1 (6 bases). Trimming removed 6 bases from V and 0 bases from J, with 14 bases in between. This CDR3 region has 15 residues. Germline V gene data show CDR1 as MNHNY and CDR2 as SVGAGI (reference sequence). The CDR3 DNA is TGTGCCAGCAGAAACACGGGGGGCCCTAACTATGGCTACACCTTC. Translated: CASRNTGGPNYGYTF.

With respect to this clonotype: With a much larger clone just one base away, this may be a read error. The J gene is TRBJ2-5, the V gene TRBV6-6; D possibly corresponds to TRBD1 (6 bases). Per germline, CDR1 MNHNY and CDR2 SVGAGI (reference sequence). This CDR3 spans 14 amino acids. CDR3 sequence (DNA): TGTGCCAGCAGCCGATCGGACAGACAAGGGACCCAGTACTTC. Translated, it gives CASSRSDRQGTQYF.

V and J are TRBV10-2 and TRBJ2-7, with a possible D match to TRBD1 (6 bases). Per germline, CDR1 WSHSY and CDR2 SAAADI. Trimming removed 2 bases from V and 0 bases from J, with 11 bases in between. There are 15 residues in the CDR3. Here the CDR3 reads CASSEDRTVSYEQYF. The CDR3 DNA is TGCGCCAGCAGTGAGGACAGGACTGTCTCCTACGAGCAGTACTTC.

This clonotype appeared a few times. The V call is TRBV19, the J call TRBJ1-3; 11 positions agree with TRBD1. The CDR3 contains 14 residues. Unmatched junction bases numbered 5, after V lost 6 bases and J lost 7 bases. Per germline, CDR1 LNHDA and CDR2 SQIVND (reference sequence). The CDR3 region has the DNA TGTGCCAGTAGGAGGACAGGGGGCAAGAACACCATATATTTT. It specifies CASRRTGGKNTIYF.

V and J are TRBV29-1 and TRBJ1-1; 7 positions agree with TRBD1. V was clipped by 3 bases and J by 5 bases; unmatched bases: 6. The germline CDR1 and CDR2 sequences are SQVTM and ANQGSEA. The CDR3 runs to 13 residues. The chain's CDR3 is CSVDDRERTEAFF. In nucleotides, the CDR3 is TGCAGCGTTGATGACAGGGAGAGAACTGAAGCTTTCTTT.